This T cell receptor beta chain was retrieved from a study of OX40 agonist ivuxolimab in advanced cancers. About the research overall: Participants, 80% to 90% male, averaged roughly 60 years of age, ranging from roughly 23 to 80.

Patients with autoimmune history or systemic immunosuppression were excluded. Broader study findings: Several nonresponders also turned out to have low normalized T-cell clonal expansion.

The V end was cut by 0 bases, the J end by 2 bases, with 9 bases between. The CDR3 has 14 amino acids. Germline loops: CDR1 SGHDT, CDR2 YYEEEE. As concerns this clone: Its antigen is as yet unknown.

Method: immunoSEQ multiplex PCR; TCRdb's copy keeps in-frame clones and lacks some. This sample has 60,000 to 65,000 clones, with roughly 86% found just once. The sequence came from an adult with an advanced solid tumor such as melanoma, head and neck, liver or kidney cancer. Sequenced here: CD4+ or CD8+ T cells sorted from blood, sampled in a trial of the OX40 agonist ivuxolimab. The rearrangement links TRBV5-6 to TRBJ2-7; D gene uncertain. This CDR3 reads CASSLEGRTYEQYF. DNA for the CDR3: TGTGCCAGCAGCTTGGAGGGCAGGACCTACGAGCAGTACTTC.